This entry lists 11 T cell receptor beta chains sequenced from one sample in a study of regulatory T cells in long-lasting Graves disease (dated by TCRdb to the early 2020s). The time point label, as the study defines it: newly diagnosed GD, antithyroid drugs for less than 3 months. For both TCR sequencing and RNA sequencing, RNA was extracted from PBMCs using TRIzol. The library was built by means of multiplex PCR. Reads for this sample came from an Illumina HiSeq 4000. To build TCR beta libraries, CDR3 regions were amplified by Arm-PCR using iRepertoire HTBI primers. Through fastp at Q25 and MiXCR, TCRdb rebuilt clones from the public reads, retaining in-frame beta chains. Every CDR3 protein is listed once, alongside the most common genes and DNA of its rows. The sample table lists 440,000 or so distinct CDR3 sequences, 15% of them with a count of one. Roughly a sixth of the sample comes from the top ten.

These records were also assigned to another study, of T cells in Graves' hyperthyroidism and ophthalmopathy.

The source material was peripheral blood mononuclear cells (PBMCs), sampled at new diagnosis, from a patient treated with antithyroid drugs. Receptors originate from a woman between 25 and 40 years old with Graves disease. Donor details come from another sample of the same person, matched by shared clones.

In its sample, this clonotype was seen a few times. This rearrangement joins TRBV19 to TRBJ2-1, with D tentatively TRBD1 (6 bases). The V and J ends lost 5 bases and 6 bases respectively, with 11 bases between them. Germline CDR1 and CDR2: LNHDA and SQIVND (reference sequence). The CDR3 covers 13 residues. CDR3 sequence: CASSLTGSNEQFF. CDR3 sequence (DNA): TGTGCCAGTAGTTTGACAGGTTCCAATGAGCAGTTCTTC.

This clonotype was detected many times. In DNA form, the CDR3 reads TGCAGTGCTCCAGGGACTAGCGGGAGGGTAACAGATACGCAGTATTTT. Its translation is CSAPGTSGRVTDTQYF. The rearrangement links TRBV20-1 to TRBJ2-3; 16 nucleotides line up with TRBD2. Trimming took 5 bases from V and 3 from J; bases not matched to a gene: 5. Germline values: CDR1 DFQATT, CDR2 SNEGSKA (reference sequence). The length of the CDR3 is 16 residues.

This clonotype was found many times. The V gene is TRBV24-1, the J gene TRBJ2-3; 8 nucleotides line up with TRBD1. The CDR3 loop spans 14 amino acids. Unmatched junction bases numbered 6, after V lost 3 bases and J lost 8 bases. Per the germline V gene, CDR1 is KGHDR and CDR2 is SFDVKD. The CDR3 reads CATSDGYQGATQYF. The CDR3 region has the DNA TGTGCCACCAGTGATGGGTATCAGGGGGCTACGCAGTATTTT.

The genes are TRBV3-1 and TRBJ2-1; weak D call: TRBD1 (6 bases). The CDR3 is made up of 13 amino acids. Trimming removed 3 bases at V and 10 bases at J, with 13 bases between. Germline loops: CDR1 LGHDT, CDR2 YNNKEL (reference sequence). The CDR3 sequence is CASSHSDRTEQFF. The CDR3 DNA reads TGTGCCAGCAGCCACTCGGACAGAACCGAGCAGTTCTTC.

This clonotype showed up just a few times. The rearrangement joins TRBV19 to TRBJ2-1, with TRBD2 matching 9 bases. Trimming took 4 bases from V and 8 from J; bases not matched to a gene: 9. The V gene's germline CDR1 is LNHDA and CDR2 SQIVND (reference sequence). The CDR3 sequence is 15 residues long. CDR3 region: CASSTIQAGGHEQFF. Here the CDR3 DNA reads TGTGCCAGTAGTACCATTCAAGCGGGGGGCCATGAGCAGTTCTTC.

A note on this clonotype: This may arise from a read error, as a much more abundant clone is one base away. The rearrangement uses TRBV6-4 and TRBJ2-7; 12 nucleotides agree with TRBD1. The CDR3 loop spans 16 amino acids. Looked up from germline, CDR1 is MRHNA and CDR2 is SNTAGT. The DNA for the CDR3 is TGTGCCGGCAGGGACCTCGGGACAGGGGGCAAATACGAGCAGTACTTC. Its protein is CAGRDLGTGGKYEQYF.

This clonotype was picked up a small number of times. The chain is built from TRBV6-5 and TRBJ1-1; D is uncertain. The CDR3 sequence is 16 residues long. The germline gives CDR1 MNHEY, CDR2 SVGAGI. V was shortened by 1 base and J by 0 bases, with 12 bases between the two germline ends. The CDR3 here is CASSYLNGVMNTEAFF. The CDR3, as DNA: TGTGCCAGCAGTTACTTAAACGGGGTTATGAACACTGAAGCTTTCTTT.

The CDR3 bases are TGCGCCAGCGGAAATGAGAACACCGGGGAGCTGTTTTTT. Amino acid sequence: CASGNENTGELFF. J is TRBJ2-2 and V is TRBV5-1; D unresolved. Germline values: CDR1 SGHRS, CDR2 YFSETQ. V gave up 7 bases and J gave up 1 base, with 8 bases separating them. The CDR3 consists of 13 residues.

This clonotype was seen more than once but under ten times. The chain joins TRBV5-1 to TRBJ2-4; TRBD1 agrees at 9 bases. Per the germline V gene, CDR1 is SGHRS and CDR2 is YFSETQ. V gave up 3 bases and J gave up 11 bases; unmatched junction bases: 12. This CDR3 has 15 residues. The CDR3 is CASSSDRGGRIVQYF. CDR3 in DNA: TGCGCCAGCAGCTCGGACAGGGGCGGACGAATAGTTCAGTACTTC.

CDR3 bases: TGTGCCAGCAACGGACAGGATCTCTACGAGCAGTACTTC. Protein: CASNGQDLYEQYF. The chain employs TRBV27 and TRBJ2-7, with TRBD1 matching 7 bases. CDR3 length equals 13 residues. V shed 7 bases, J shed 3 bases, and the junction held 6 bases outside the gene matches. Germline CDR1 MNHEY, CDR2 SMNVEV (reference sequence).

This clonotype came up many times. The chain combines TRBV6-1 with TRBJ2-7; D is ambiguous. V was pared by 5 bases and J by 4 bases, with 12 bases between. CDR1 MNHNS and CDR2 SASEGT come from the germline V gene. The CDR3 is 13 residues long. In nucleotides, the CDR3 is TGTGCCAGCAGTCACGAAGAAGGTTACGAGCAGTACTTC. Protein sequence: CASSHEEGYEQYF.